What follows are 27 T cell receptor beta chains derived from one specimen sequenced in a study of glioma-infiltrating T cells after dendritic cell vaccination. Repertoires were generated with immunoSEQ multiplex PCR, while TCRdb's copy carries only in-frame clones and drops some. The table lists around 96,000 clones, 79% of them singletons. The material sequenced was blood, taken before dendritic cell vaccination. The receptor source for this set is a human donor with glioblastoma.

A remark on this clone: The same CDR3 arises from other DNA sequences in this sample as well. The rearrangement joins TRBV9 to TRBJ2-7; D gene unclear. There are 14 residues in the CDR3. Germline V gene lookup returns CDR1 SGDLS and CDR2 YYNGEE. V was clipped by 4 bases and J by 3 bases, with 14 bases between them. CDR3 DNA sequence: TGTGCCAGCAGCCCACCGGGTTCCCACTACGAGCAGTACTTC. Its translation: CASSPPGSHYEQYF.

This clone appeared a single time. The rearrangement links TRBV7-2 to TRBJ2-1; no definite D call. The length of the CDR3 is 11 residues. Germline V gene data show CDR1 as SGHTA and CDR2 as FQGNSA. With 4 bases removed from V and 7 bases from J, the gap between germline ends came to 5 bases. The CDR3 region has the DNA TGTGCCAGCAGCTCCCCGAATGAGCAGTTCTTC. Amino acid sequence: CASSSPNEQFF.

V and J are TRBV5-8 and TRBJ1-5, with D tentatively TRBD1 (6 bases). V was shortened by 4 bases and J by 9 bases, with 17 bases between the two germline ends. Germline CDR1 and CDR2: SGHTS and YDEGEE. This CDR3 contains 14 residues. Here the CDR3 DNA reads TGTGCCAGCAGCCCTGGACAGAGCAGGTCGCCCCAGCATTTT. Translating it yields CASSPGQSRSPQHF.

This clone has a handful of counts. The chain has TRBV4-1 and TRBJ2-2; weak D call: TRBD2 (5 bases). V lost 0 bases to trimming and J lost 13 bases, with 18 bases between them. Germline loops: CDR1 MGHRA, CDR2 YSYEKL. CDR3 size: 15 residues. Here the CDR3 DNA reads TGCGCCAGCAGCCAAGATCGGGGAAAGGAGGTATGGCTGTTTTTT. Protein: CASSQDRGKEVWLFF.

The gene calls are TRBV4-1 and TRBJ2-7, with TRBD1 matching 9 bases. This CDR3 has 15 residues. The trim removed 1 base at V and 3 bases at J, leaving 4 bases unmatched. CDR1 is MGHRA, CDR2 YSYEKL, per germline. The CDR3 spells CASSQGGQGGYEQYF. In nucleotides, the CDR3 is TGCGCCAGCAGCCAAGGGGGACAGGGCGGCTACGAGCAGTACTTC.

This chain connects TRBV28 to TRBJ2-7; D may be TRBD2 (6 bases). The germline CDR1 and CDR2 sequences are MDHEN and SYDVKM. Trimming left V 5 bases short and J 0 bases short, with 11 bases between. The CDR3 is made up of 14 amino acids. CDR3 region: CASSRGIPSYEQYF. CDR3 coding DNA: TGTGCCAGCAGTCGGGGGATCCCCTCCTACGAGCAGTACTTC. Together with reference TRBV28 and TRBJ2-7, the CDR3 gives the full variable domain: DVKVTQSSRYLVKRTGEKVFLECVQDMDHENMFWYRQDPGLGLRLIYFSYDVKMKEKGDIPEGYSVSREKKERFSLILESASTNQTSMYLCASSRGIPSYEQYFGPGTRLTVT.

The rearrangement uses TRBV5-1 and TRBJ1-2; 7 bases are a match to TRBD1. V trimming: 4 bases; J trimming: 0 bases; junction bases outside the gene matches: 3. Germline V lookup: CDR1 SGHRS, CDR2 YFSETQ. This CDR3 spans 14 amino acids. CDR3 region: CASSQGVTNYGYTF. CDR3 bases: TGCGCCAGCAGCCAGGGGGTTACTAACTATGGCTACACCTTC.

This chain links TRBV9 with TRBJ2-2, with a possible D match to TRBD2 (5 bases). Germline loops: CDR1 SGDLS, CDR2 YYNGEE. The CDR3 contains 16 residues. V lost 0 bases and J lost 6, with 15 bases in between. This chain's CDR3 is CASSVGSPGVSGELFF. CDR3 coding DNA: TGTGCCAGCAGCGTAGGCTCCCCCGGGGTATCCGGGGAGCTGTTTTTT.

V is TRBV5-4 and J is TRBJ2-7; tentatively, D is TRBD1 (6 bases). Trimming removed 4 bases at V and 10 bases at J, with 15 bases between. The CDR3 extends over 12 amino acids. Per germline, CDR1 SGHNT and CDR2 YYREEE (reference sequence). CDR3 sequence: CASSRQDSPQYF. For the CDR3, the DNA is TGTGCCAGCAGCCGACAGGATTCCCCCCAGTACTTC.

This clone was seen only a few times. The V gene is TRBV29-1, the J gene TRBJ2-1; no firm D call. Trimming removed 4 bases at V and 9 bases at J, with 4 bases between. CDR3 length equals 9 residues. The germline V gene encodes CDR1 SQVTM and CDR2 ANQGSEA. The CDR3 is CSVGLEQFF. The CDR3 nucleotides read TGCAGCGTTGGACTTGAGCAGTTCTTC.

This rearrangement joins TRBV15 to TRBJ2-7, with no clear D. This CDR3 has 10 residues. The V gene lost 7 bases and the J gene lost 9 bases, with 10 bases spanning the gap. Per the germline V gene, CDR1 is LNHNV and CDR2 is YYDKDF (reference sequence). CDR3 bases: TGTGCCACCATGACCGGCGGGCAGTACTTC. Translation: CATMTGGQYF.

The genes are TRBV10-1 and TRBJ2-7; 9 bases are a match to TRBD2. In germline, CDR1 is WNHNN, CDR2 SYGVQD (reference sequence). This CDR3 has 13 residues. Unmatched junction bases numbered 1, after V lost 5 bases and J lost 2 bases. This chain's CDR3 is CASSPSGTYEQYF. The DNA of the CDR3 is TGCGCCAGCAGTCCTAGCGGGACCTACGAGCAGTACTTC.

This chain connects TRBV6-5 to TRBJ1-3; 8 nucleotides align to TRBD1. After removal of 10 bases from V and 0 bases from J, the junction contained 8 bases not matched to a gene. Per germline, CDR1 MNHEY and CDR2 SVGAGI. The CDR3 runs to 15 residues. The CDR3 here is CATRDGQGSGNTIYF. For the CDR3, the DNA is TGTGCCACACGAGACGGACAGGGCTCTGGAAACACCATATATTTT.

This sequence joins TRBV11-3 and TRBJ1-2, with unresolved D. The CDR3 spans 10 residues. The germline V gene encodes CDR1 SGHNT and CDR2 YENEEA. V was shortened by 7 bases and J by 3 bases, with 3 bases between the two germline ends. The CDR3 DNA reads as TGTGCCAGCACCGACTATGGCTACACCTTC. This translates into CASTDYGYTF.

The V and J genes are TRBV1 and TRBJ2-1; the D call of TRBD1 is as the table states it, not checked on the DNA. TRBV1 is deemed a pseudogene. The CDR3 has 14 residues. CDR3 in amino acids: CTSSQWRPGQGAFF. The CDR3 DNA follows: TGCACCAGCAGCCAGTGGCGCCCGGGACAGGGAGCGTTCTTC.

This chain links TRBV7-2 with TRBJ2-1, with D maybe TRBD2 (5 bases). V was shortened by 5 bases and J by 4 bases, with 15 bases between the two germline ends. Germline V gene lookup returns CDR1 SGHTA and CDR2 FQGNSA. This CDR3 contains 15 residues. CDR3 in amino acids: CASSPLGSGYNEQFF. CDR3 nucleotide sequence: TGTGCCAGCAGCCCGCTAGGGTCGGGGTACAATGAGCAGTTCTTC.

The rearrangement joins TRBV5-4 to TRBJ2-5, with D perhaps TRBD2 (6 bases). V was pared by 2 bases and J by 5 bases, with 16 bases between. The CDR3 contains 15 residues. Looked up from germline, CDR1 is SGHNT and CDR2 is YYREEE (reference sequence). The CDR3 loop reads CASSLRRGAEETQYF. CDR3 DNA sequence: TGTGCCAGCAGCTTACGGCGGGGTGCGGAGGAGACCCAGTACTTC. Variable domain in full (rest from reference TRBV5-4 and TRBJ2-5): ETGVTQSPTHLIKTRGQQVTLRCSSQSGHNTVSWYQQALGQGPQFIFQYYREEENGRGNFPPRFSGLQFPNYSSELNVNALELDDSALYLCASSLRRGAEETQYFGPGTRLLVL.

The CDR3 reads CASSSREEAFF. As DNA, the CDR3 is TGTGCCAGCAGTTCCCGGGAGGAAGCTTTCTTT. This chain uses TRBV28 with TRBJ1-1, with D uncertain. The germline V gene encodes CDR1 MDHEN and CDR2 SYDVKM. V was pared by 4 bases and J by 8 bases, with 8 bases between. This CDR3 comprises 11 residues.

The chain uses TRBV2 and TRBJ2-7; the D gene is possibly TRBD2 (5 bases). V was cut by 3 bases and J by 2 bases, with 14 bases left in between. Germline V CDR1 and CDR2: SNHLY, FYNNEI. This CDR3 comprises 15 residues. The CDR3 reads CASSDPPRATYEQYF. CDR3 nucleotides: TGTGCCAGCAGTGACCCCCCGCGGGCCACCTACGAGCAGTACTTC.

This clone appeared a single time. The gene calls are TRBV4-2 and TRBJ2-2; TRBD2 might be the D (5 bases). Germline lookup yields CDR1 LGHNA and CDR2 YNFKEQ. This CDR3 spans 17 amino acids. The V end lost 0 bases, the J end lost 1 base, and 12 bases lay between the germline ends. CDR3: CASSQDRTRMNTGELFF. CDR3 nucleotide sequence: TGTGCCAGCAGCCAAGATCGGACTCGAATGAACACCGGGGAGCTGTTTTTT.

The chain links TRBV6-6 to TRBJ1-1; D possibly corresponds to TRBD1 (6 bases). V lost 5 bases, J lost 5 bases, and 21 bases lay in between. The germline gives CDR1 MNHNY, CDR2 SVGAGI (reference sequence). The CDR3 runs to 16 residues. CDR3 coding DNA: TGTGCCAGCAGTACGGGGCTACAGGGTTGGAGGACTGAAGCTTTCTTT. It is translated as CASSTGLQGWRTEAFF.

This CDR3 is CASSIVWDSPYGYTF. In nucleotides, the CDR3 is TGTGCCAGTAGTATAGTTTGGGACAGTCCCTATGGCTACACCTTC. V and J are TRBV19 and TRBJ1-2; 7 bases agree with TRBD1. Germline V lookup: CDR1 LNHDA, CDR2 SQIVND (reference sequence). The V gene end was trimmed by 1 base and the J gene end by 4 bases; junction bases not matched to a gene: 6. The CDR3 covers 15 residues.

The rearrangement links TRBV4-2 to TRBJ2-5; D perhaps matches TRBD2 (6 bases). This CDR3 comprises 17 residues. The V gene's germline CDR1 is LGHNA and CDR2 YNFKEQ. V lost 0 bases and J lost 1, with 15 bases in between. CDR3 bases: TGTGCCAGCAGCCAAGACGACCGCACTAGCCGCCAAGAGACCCAGTACTTC. Amino acid sequence: CASSQDDRTSRQETQYF.

The chain combines TRBV18 with TRBJ2-7, with D maybe TRBD2 (6 bases). The germline V and J ends were trimmed by 3 bases and 5 bases, with 20 bases remaining between them. There are 16 residues in the CDR3. Looked up from germline, CDR1 is KGHSH and CDR2 is LQKENI. CDR3 nucleotide sequence: TGTGCCAGCTCACCCAACACGCCGGGAGCTGCGAACGAGCAGTACTTC. This gives the protein CASSPNTPGAANEQYF.

J is TRBJ2-7 and V is TRBV6-5; D perhaps matches TRBD1 (6 bases). The CDR3 consists of 14 residues. Germline V lookup: CDR1 MNHEY, CDR2 SVGAGI. Trimming pared 6 bases from V and 0 bases from J, leaving 12 bases between. The CDR3 loop reads CASRGAVSSYEQYF. CDR3 sequence (DNA): TGTGCCAGCAGGGGGGCGGTGTCCTCCTACGAGCAGTACTTC.

The chain combines TRBV27 with TRBJ1-2; D gene ambiguous. This CDR3 has 13 amino acids. Trimming left V 5 bases short and J 2 bases short, with 9 bases between. Germline V CDR1 and CDR2: MNHEY, SMNVEV (reference sequence). CDR3 residues: CASSNHKNYGYTF. DNA of the CDR3: TGTGCCAGCAGTAATCACAAGAACTATGGCTACACCTTC.

The chain joins TRBV5-1 to TRBJ2-3; 16 nucleotides match TRBD2. Germline V lookup: CDR1 SGHRS, CDR2 YFSETQ. The CDR3 has 20 residues. Trimming cost V 9 bases and J 3 bases; bases outside gene matches: 19. CDR3: CATRLPGLAGGGARTDTQYF. Written as DNA, the CDR3 is TGCGCCACCCGACTCCCGGGACTAGCGGGAGGGGGGGCAAGGACAGATACGCAGTATTTT. The full variable domain, with the rest looked up from reference TRBV5-1 and TRBJ2-3, is KAGVTQTPRYLIKTRGQQVTLSCSPISGHRSVSWYQQTPGQGLQFLFEYFSETQRNKGNFPGRFSGRQFSNSRSEMNVSTLELGDSALYLCATRLPGLAGGGARTDTQYFGPGTRLTVL.